A selection of T cell receptor beta chains follows, all from one sample in a study of long-term antiretroviral therapy in people with HIV. The table came from immunoSEQ multiplex PCR; TCRdb's copy has only in-frame clones and leaves some out. The sample gives 48,000 or so clones, roughly four fifths of which show up once; approximately 3% is in the top ten. The sample was unsorted PBMCs, taken 0.8 years after starting antiretroviral therapy. The receptors here all came from a woman between 18 and 30 years old with HIV. Each CDR3 is given with its conserved first and last residue. The D gene is left open where the match is weak. Size is omitted from some rows. Given values are once, few, many or a class for expanded clones.

v_gene	j_gene	abundance	d_gene	len	CDR3nt	CDR3aa
TRBV4-1	TRBJ2-7	once	.	18	TGCGCCAGCAGCCAAGATCGGGCGGGGCCAACTCTAATGCGGGAGCAGTACTTC	CASSQDRAGPTLMREQYF
TRBV5-4	TRBJ2-1	.	.	11	TGTGCCAGCGAGGAGGGAGGCAAGCAGTTCTTC	CASEEGGKQFF
TRBV27	TRBJ2-1	.	.	16	TGTGCCAGCAGTTTCTCCCCAGGGGCTCCCCTCAATGAGCAGTTCTTC	CASSFSPGAPLNEQFF
TRBV7-9	TRBJ1-1	medium-sized	.	13	TGTGCCAGCAGCTTAGGAGCAAACACTGAAGCTTTCTTT	CASSLGANTEAFF
TRBV9	TRBJ2-3	few	TRBD2	14	TGTGCCAGCAGCGGTAGGACTAGCGCAGATACGCAGTATTTT	CASSGRTSADTQYF
TRBV7-3	TRBJ2-7	.	.	14	TGTGCCAGCAGCCGGACCGGACAGTGGGCCGAGCAGTACTTC	CASSRTGQWAEQYF
TRBV14	TRBJ2-5	.	.	12	TGTGCCAGCAGCCCAGTACCCGAGACCCAGTACTTC	CASSPVPETQYF
TRBV4-1	TRBJ2-3	.	TRBD2	18	TGCGCCAGCAGCCAAGAGGAAGGACTAGCGGAAAGCACAGATACGCAGTATTTT	CASSQEEGLAESTDTQYF
TRBV28	TRBJ1-5	.	.	16	TGTGCCAGCAGTTTTTGGTACAGTAATAGCAATCAGCCCCAGCATTTT	CASSFWYSNSNQPQHF
TRBV7-2	TRBJ2-5	.	TRBD2	17	TGTGCCAGCAGCTTTGACAGCGGGAGGAGGGCACAAGAGACCCAGTACTTC	CASSFDSGRRAQETQYF
TRBV2	TRBJ1-2	.	TRBD1	14	TGTGCCAGCAGTGGGGACAGGAGAGACTATGGCTACACCTTC	CASSGDRRDYGYTF
TRBV28	TRBJ2-7	.	.	19	TGTGCCAGCAGCACCCGGGACACCCCTCCCGGTCATAAGGCCTACGAGCAGTACTTC	CASSTRDTPPGHKAYEQYF
TRBV27	TRBJ1-5	.	TRBD1	15	TGTGCCAGCAAGCTAGACAGGGGACCCAATCAGCCCCAGCATTTT	CASKLDRGPNQPQHF
TRBV14	TRBJ1-4	.	.	17	TGTGCCAGCAGTGACAGTAAAGAAGGGGTTAGGAATGAAAAACTGTTTTTT	CASSDSKEGVRNEKLFF
TRBV7-2	TRBJ2-1	.	TRBD2	15	TGTGCCAGCAGCCGACTAGCGGGAGCCTACAATGAGCAGTTCTTC	CASSRLAGAYNEQFF
TRBV5-1	TRBJ1-1	.	.	14	TGCGCCAGCAGGGACAGTGGAAAGAGCACTGAAGCTTTCTTT	CASRDSGKSTEAFF
TRBV7-9	TRBJ2-5	.	TRBD2	15	TGTGCCAGCAGCAGGACTAGCGGGATAGGGGAGACCCAGTACTTC	CASSRTSGIGETQYF
TRBV9	TRBJ2-2	.	.	13	TGTGCCAGCAGCGGCCGGGAGACCGGGGAGCTGTTTTTT	CASSGRETGELFF
TRBV14	TRBJ1-1	.	TRBD1	14	TGTGCCACCGCCAGACAGGGGAGGGCCACTGAAGCTTTCTTT	CATARQGRATEAFF
TRBV5-1	TRBJ2-1	.	.	14	TGCGCCAGCAGCTTGGGTGTAGTTTACAATGAGCAGTTCTTC	CASSLGVVYNEQFF
TRBV7-2	TRBJ2-7	.	TRBD1	16	TGTGCCAGCATCCCAGGGGGCGGGCAGGGGGCCTACGAGCAGTACTTC	CASIPGGGQGAYEQYF
TRBV7-2	TRBJ1-4	.	.	19	TGTGCCAGCAGCTTAGCTCTGTCTGGGGGCATGGCAACTAATGAAAAACTGTTTTTT	CASSLALSGGMATNEKLFF
TRBV15	TRBJ1-1	.	.	14	TGTGCCACCAGCAGACCAGGGGTGAACACTGAAGCTTTCTTT	CATSRPGVNTEAFF
TRBV4-3	TRBJ1-3	few	.	16	TGCGCCAGCAGCCAAGAGCTGGACAGCGATTTCGACACCATATATTTT	CASSQELDSDFDTIYF
TRBV18	TRBJ2-5	few	TRBD2	16	TGTGCCAGCTCACCACCCGTTTCAGGGAGGGCAGAGACCCAGTACTTC	CASSPPVSGRAETQYF
TRBV28	TRBJ2-7	.	.	12	TGTGCCAGCAGTTTTTTGGAATACGAGCAGTACTTC	CASSFLEYEQYF
TRBV7-3	TRBJ2-7	.	.	15	TGTGCCAGCAGCTTCGAGGGGGGTCTCTCCTACGAGCAGTACTTC	CASSFEGGLSYEQYF
TRBV5-5	TRBJ2-1	.	.	14	TGTGCCAGCAGCTTCCGCGAGGGATACAATGAGCAGTTCTTC	CASSFREGYNEQFF
TRBV5-8	TRBJ2-7	.	.	12	TGTGCCAGCGACAGACTCTTCTACGAGCAGTACTTC	CASDRLFYEQYF
TRBV7-3	TRBJ2-1	.	.	15	TGTGCCAGCAGCCGAGGAGGGAGCTCCTACAATGAGCAGTTCTTC	CASSRGGSSYNEQFF
TRBV18	TRBJ2-3	.	.	15	TGTGCCAGCTCTCCTAAACTGGAGGCAACAGATACGCAGTATTTT	CASSPKLEATDTQYF
TRBV4-2	TRBJ1-5	.	TRBD1	15	TGTGCCAGCAGCTCGACAGGGGCGGGCGATCAGCCCCAGCATTTT	CASSSTGAGDQPQHF
TRBV9	TRBJ2-1	.	TRBD2	18	TGTGCCAGCAGCGTGCGTCCGACTAGCGGGAATGGCTACAATGAGCAGTTCTTC	CASSVRPTSGNGYNEQFF
TRBV6-5	TRBJ2-1	.	.	13	TGTGCCAGCAGTAATAGCGCCTACAATGAGCAGTTCTTC	CASSNSAYNEQFF
TRBV6-1	TRBJ1-1	.	.	12	TGTGCCAGCAACAGAGGTGACACTGAAGCTTTCTTT	CASNRGDTEAFF
TRBV6-5	TRBJ1-2	.	.	13	TGTGCCAGCACCACCGCAGGGAACTATGGCTACACCTTC	CASTTAGNYGYTF
TRBV4-3	TRBJ2-1	few	TRBD2	19	TGCGCCAGCAGCCAAGATCCCGGGCTAGCGGTAACCTCCTACAATGAGCAGTTCTTC	CASSQDPGLAVTSYNEQFF
TRBV27	TRBJ1-2	.	.	12	TGTGCCAGCCGCGGGGCTAACTATGGCTACACCTTC	CASRGANYGYTF